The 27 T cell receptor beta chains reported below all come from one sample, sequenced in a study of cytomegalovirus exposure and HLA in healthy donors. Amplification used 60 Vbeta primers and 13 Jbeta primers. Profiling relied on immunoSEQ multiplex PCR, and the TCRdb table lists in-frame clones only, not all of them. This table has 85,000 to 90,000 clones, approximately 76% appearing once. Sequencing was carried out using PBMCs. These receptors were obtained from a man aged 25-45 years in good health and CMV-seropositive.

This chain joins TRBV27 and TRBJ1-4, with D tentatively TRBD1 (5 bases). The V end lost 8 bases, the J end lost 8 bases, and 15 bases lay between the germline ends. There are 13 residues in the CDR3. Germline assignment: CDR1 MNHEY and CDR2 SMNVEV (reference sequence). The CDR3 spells CASGGGVSEKLFF. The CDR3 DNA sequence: TGTGCCAGCGGCGGGGGGGTTAGCGAAAAACTGTTTTTT.

CDR3 in amino acids: CASSTFQGARETQYF. DNA for the CDR3: TGTGCCAGTAGTACTTTCCAGGGGGCGCGGGAGACCCAGTACTTC. The chain joins TRBV19 to TRBJ2-5; 8 nucleotides match TRBD1. The CDR3 is 15 residues long. J lost 5 bases, V lost 4 bases, and 9 bases had no gene match. The germline V gene encodes CDR1 LNHDA and CDR2 SQIVND (reference sequence). The entire variable domain, with the rest obtained from reference TRBV19 and TRBJ2-5, is as follows: DGGITQSPKYLFRKEGQNVTLSCEQNLNHDAMYWYRQDPGQGLRLIYYSQIVNDFQKGDIAEGYSVSREKKESFPLTVTSAQKNPTAFYLCASSTFQGARETQYFGPGTRLLVL.

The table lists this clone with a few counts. CDR3: CASSQARDSRYEQYF. CDR3 bases: TGCGCCAGCAGCCAAGCTCGGGACTCCCGCTACGAGCAGTACTTC. The J gene is TRBJ2-7, the V gene TRBV4-1; tentatively, D is TRBD2 (6 bases). The ends were cut back, 1 base at V and 3 bases at J, with 13 bases in the middle. This CDR3 spans 15 amino acids. Per the germline V gene, CDR1 is MGHRA and CDR2 is YSYEKL.

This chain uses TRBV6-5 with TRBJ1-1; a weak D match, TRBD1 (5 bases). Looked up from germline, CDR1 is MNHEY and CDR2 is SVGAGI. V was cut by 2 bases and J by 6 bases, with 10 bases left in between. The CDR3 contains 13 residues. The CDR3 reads CASSYGLGAEAFF. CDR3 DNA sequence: TGTGCCAGCAGTTACGGGCTAGGGGCTGAAGCTTTCTTT.

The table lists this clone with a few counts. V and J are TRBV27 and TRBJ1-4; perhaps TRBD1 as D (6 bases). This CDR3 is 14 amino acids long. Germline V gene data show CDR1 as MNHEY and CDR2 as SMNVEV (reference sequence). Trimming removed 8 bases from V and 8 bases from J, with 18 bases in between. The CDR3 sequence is CASGIRGSWEKLFF. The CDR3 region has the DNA TGTGCCAGCGGGATAAGGGGGTCTTGGGAAAAACTGTTTTTT.

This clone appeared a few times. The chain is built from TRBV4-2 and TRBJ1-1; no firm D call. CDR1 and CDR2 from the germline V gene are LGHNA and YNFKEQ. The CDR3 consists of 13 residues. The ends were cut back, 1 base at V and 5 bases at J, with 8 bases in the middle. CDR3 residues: CASSQGRGTEAFF. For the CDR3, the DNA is TGTGCCAGCAGCCAAGGGCGAGGGACTGAAGCTTTCTTT.

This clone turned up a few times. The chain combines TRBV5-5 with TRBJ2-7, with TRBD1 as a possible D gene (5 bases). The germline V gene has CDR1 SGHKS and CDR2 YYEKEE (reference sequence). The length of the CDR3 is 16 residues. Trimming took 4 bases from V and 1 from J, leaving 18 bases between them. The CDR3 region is CASSQDEGAGSYEQYF. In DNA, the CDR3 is TGTGCCAGCAGCCAAGATGAAGGGGCTGGGTCCTACGAGCAGTACTTC.

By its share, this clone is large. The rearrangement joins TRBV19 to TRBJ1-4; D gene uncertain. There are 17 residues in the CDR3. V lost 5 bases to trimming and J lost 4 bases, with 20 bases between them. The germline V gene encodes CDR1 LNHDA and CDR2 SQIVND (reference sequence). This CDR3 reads CASSLTPRQVLNEKLFF. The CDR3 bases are TGTGCCAGTAGTCTTACCCCCCGGCAGGTCCTTAATGAAAAACTGTTTTTT.

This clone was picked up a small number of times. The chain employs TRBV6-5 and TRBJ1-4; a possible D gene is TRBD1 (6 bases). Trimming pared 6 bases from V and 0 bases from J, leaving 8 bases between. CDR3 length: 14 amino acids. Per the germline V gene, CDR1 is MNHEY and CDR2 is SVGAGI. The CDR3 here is CASRQGTTNEKLFF. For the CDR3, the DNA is TGTGCCAGCAGACAGGGCACAACTAATGAAAAACTGTTTTTT.

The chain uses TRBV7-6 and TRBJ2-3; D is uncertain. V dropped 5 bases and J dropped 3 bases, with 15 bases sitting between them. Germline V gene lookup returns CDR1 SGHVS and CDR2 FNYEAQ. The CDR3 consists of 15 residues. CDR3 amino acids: CASSPSGSFTDTQYF. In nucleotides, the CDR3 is TGTGCCAGCAGCCCGTCCGGGTCCTTTACAGATACGCAGTATTTT.

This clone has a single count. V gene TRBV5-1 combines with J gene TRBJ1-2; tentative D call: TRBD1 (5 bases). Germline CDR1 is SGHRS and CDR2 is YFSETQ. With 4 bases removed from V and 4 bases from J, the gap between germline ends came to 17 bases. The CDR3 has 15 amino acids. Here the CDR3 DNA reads TGCGCCAGCAGCGCGGACACGACAGCCCGCTATGGCTACACCTTC. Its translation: CASSADTTARYGYTF.

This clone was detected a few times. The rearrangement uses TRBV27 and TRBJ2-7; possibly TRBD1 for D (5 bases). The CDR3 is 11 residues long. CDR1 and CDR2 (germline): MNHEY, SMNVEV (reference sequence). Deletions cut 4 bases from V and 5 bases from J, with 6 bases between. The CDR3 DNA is TGTGCCAGCAGTTCAGGGAACGAGCAGTACTTC. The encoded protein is CASSSGNEQYF.

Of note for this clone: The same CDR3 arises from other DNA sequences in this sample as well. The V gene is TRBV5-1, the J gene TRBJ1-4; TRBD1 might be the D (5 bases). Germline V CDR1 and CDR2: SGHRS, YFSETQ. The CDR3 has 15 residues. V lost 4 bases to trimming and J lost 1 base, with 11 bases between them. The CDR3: CASSVGGKTNEKLFF. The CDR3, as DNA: TGCGCCAGCAGCGTCGGGGGGAAAACTAATGAAAAACTGTTTTTT.

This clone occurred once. This CDR3 reads CAWSVYTGSANEQFF. Written as DNA, the CDR3 is TGTGCCTGGAGTGTATATACAGGGTCGGCCAATGAGCAGTTCTTC. The V call is TRBV30, the J call TRBJ2-1, with D perhaps matching TRBD1 (6 bases). The CDR3 has 15 residues. Germline lookup yields CDR1 GTSNPN and CDR2 SVGIG (reference sequence). Between the trimmed V and J ends, which lost 0 bases and 6 bases, there was a span of 15 bases. The whole variable domain, filled in from reference TRBV30 and TRBJ2-1, reads SQTIHQWPATLVQPVGSPLSLECTVEGTSNPNLYWYRQAAGRGLQLLFYSVGIGQISSEVPQNLSASRPQDRQFILSSKKLLLSDSGFYLCAWSVYTGSANEQFFGPGTRLTVL.

The CDR3 loop reads CASKLGGGTNTEAFF. The CDR3 DNA sequence: TGTGCCAGCAAACTCGGCGGGGGGACAAACACTGAAGCTTTCTTT. The chain has TRBV5-4 and TRBJ1-1, with a weak D call TRBD1 (6 bases). The CDR3 spans 15 residues. CDR1 SGHNT and CDR2 YYREEE come from the germline V gene (reference sequence). The ends were cut back, 6 bases at V and 2 bases at J, with 17 bases in the middle.

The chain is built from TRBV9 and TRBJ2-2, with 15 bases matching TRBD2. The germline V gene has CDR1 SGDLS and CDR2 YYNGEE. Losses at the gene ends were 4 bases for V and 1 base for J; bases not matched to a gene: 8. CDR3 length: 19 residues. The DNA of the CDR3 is TGTGCCAGCAGCCCTGGACTAGCGGGGGGGCATTTGAACACCGGGGAGCTGTTTTTT. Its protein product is CASSPGLAGGHLNTGELFF.

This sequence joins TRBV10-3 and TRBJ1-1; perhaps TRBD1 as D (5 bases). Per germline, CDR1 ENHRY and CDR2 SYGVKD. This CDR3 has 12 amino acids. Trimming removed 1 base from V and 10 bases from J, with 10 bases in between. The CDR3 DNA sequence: TGTGCCATCAGTGAGTTAAAGGGGCCAGCTTTCTTT. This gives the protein CAISELKGPAFF.

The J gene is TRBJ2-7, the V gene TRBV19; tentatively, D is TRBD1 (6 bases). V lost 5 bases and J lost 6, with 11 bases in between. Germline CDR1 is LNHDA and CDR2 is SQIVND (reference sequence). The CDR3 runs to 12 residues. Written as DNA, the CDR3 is TGTGCCAGTAGTGGGGGCTTGGGCGAGCAGTACTTC. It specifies CASSGGLGEQYF.

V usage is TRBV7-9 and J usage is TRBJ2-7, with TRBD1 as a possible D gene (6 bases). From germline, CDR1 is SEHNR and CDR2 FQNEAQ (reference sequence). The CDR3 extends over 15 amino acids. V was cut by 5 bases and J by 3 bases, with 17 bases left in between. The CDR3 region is CASSASGGSFYEQYF. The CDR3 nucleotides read TGTGCCAGCAGCGCCTCTGGGGGCAGCTTCTACGAGCAGTACTTC.

The CDR3 DNA follows: TGTGCCAGCAGCTCTTCTTCCGGGACTGGCTCCTACAATGAGCAGTTCTTC. It encodes CASSSSSGTGSYNEQFF. This chain joins TRBV13 and TRBJ2-1; D may be TRBD2 (6 bases). Looked up from germline, CDR1 is PRHDT and CDR2 is FYEKMQ (reference sequence). Trimming pared 4 bases from V and 0 bases from J, leaving 16 bases between. The CDR3 is 17 residues long.

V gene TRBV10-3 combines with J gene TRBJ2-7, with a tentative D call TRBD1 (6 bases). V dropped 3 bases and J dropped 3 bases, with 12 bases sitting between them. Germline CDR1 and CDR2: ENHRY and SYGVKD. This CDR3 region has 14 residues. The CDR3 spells CAISDTGSLYEQYF. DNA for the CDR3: TGTGCCATCAGTGATACAGGGTCCCTCTACGAGCAGTACTTC.

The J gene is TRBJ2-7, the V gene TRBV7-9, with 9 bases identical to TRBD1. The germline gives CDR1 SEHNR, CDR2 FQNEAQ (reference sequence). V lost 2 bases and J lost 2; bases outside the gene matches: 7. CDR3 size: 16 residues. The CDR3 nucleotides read TGTGCCAGCAGCTTAAAGCCGGGACAGGGAACCTACGAGCAGTACTTC. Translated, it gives CASSLKPGQGTYEQYF.

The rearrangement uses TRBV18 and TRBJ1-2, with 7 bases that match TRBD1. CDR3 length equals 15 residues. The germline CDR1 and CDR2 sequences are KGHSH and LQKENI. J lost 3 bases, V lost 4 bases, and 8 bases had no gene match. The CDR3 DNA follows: TGTGCCAGCTCACGCCTGACCGGGACAGACTATGGCTACACCTTC. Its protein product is CASSRLTGTDYGYTF.

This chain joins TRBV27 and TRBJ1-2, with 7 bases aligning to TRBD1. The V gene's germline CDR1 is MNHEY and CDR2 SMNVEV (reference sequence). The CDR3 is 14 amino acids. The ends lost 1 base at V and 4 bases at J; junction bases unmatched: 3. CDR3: CASSLYGDSYGYTF. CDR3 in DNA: TGTGCCAGCAGTTTATATGGGGACAGCTATGGCTACACCTTC.

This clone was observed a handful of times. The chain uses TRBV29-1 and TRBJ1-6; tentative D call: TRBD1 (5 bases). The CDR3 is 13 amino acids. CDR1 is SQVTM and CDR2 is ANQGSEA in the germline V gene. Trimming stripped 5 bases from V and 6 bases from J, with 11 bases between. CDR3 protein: CSVRGNSNSPLHF. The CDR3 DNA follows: TGCAGCGTTCGGGGGAACTCTAATTCACCCCTCCACTTT. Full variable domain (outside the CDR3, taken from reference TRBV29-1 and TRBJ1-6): SAVISQKPSRDICQRGTSLTIQCQVDSQVTMMFWYRQQPGQSLTLIATANQGSEATYESGFVIDKFPISRPNLTFSTLTVSNMSPEDSSIYLCSVRGNSNSPLHFGNGTRLTVT.

In DNA, the CDR3 is TGTGCCAGCACTCACAGGGCGAACACTGAAGCTTTCTTT. As protein: CASTHRANTEAFF. The chain joins TRBV5-6 to TRBJ2-3, with a weak D call TRBD1 (6 bases). The assigned J gene may be wrong: the sequence end matches TRBJ1-1 better. Germline V gene data show CDR1 as SGHDT and CDR2 as YYEEEE. The CDR3 totals 13 residues.

CDR3 DNA sequence: TGCAGCGTCTCTAACGGACTAGCGGGGGCCGCGACCGGGGAGCTGTTTTTT. This gives the protein CSVSNGLAGAATGELFF. The chain combines TRBV29-1 with TRBJ2-2, with TRBD2 matching 13 bases. The CDR3 spans 17 residues. In germline, CDR1 is SQVTM, CDR2 ANQGSEA. The V gene end was trimmed by 6 bases and the J gene end by 5 bases; junction bases not matched to a gene: 12.